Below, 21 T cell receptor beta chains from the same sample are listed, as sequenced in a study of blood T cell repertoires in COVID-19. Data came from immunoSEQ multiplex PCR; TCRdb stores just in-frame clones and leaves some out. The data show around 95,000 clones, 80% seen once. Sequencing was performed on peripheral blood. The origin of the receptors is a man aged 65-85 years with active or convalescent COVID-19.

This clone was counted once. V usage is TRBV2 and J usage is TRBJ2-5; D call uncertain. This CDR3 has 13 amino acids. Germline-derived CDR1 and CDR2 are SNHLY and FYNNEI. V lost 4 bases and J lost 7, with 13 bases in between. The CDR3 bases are TGTGCCAGCAGTGTGTACGAATCGGGGACCCAGTACTTC. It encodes CASSVYESGTQYF.

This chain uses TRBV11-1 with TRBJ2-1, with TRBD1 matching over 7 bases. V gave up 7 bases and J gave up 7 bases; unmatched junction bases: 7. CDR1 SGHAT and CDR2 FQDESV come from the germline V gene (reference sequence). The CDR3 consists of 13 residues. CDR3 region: CASKNDRENEQFF. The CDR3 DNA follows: TGTGCCAGCAAGAACGACAGGGAGAATGAGCAGTTCTTC.

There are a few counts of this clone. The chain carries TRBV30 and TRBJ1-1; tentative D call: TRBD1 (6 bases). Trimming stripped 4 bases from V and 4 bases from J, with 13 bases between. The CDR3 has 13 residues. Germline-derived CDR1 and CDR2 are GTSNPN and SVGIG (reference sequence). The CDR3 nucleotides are TGTGCCTGGACCCTCGGGGGGCGCACTGAAGCTTTCTTT. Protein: CAWTLGGRTEAFF.

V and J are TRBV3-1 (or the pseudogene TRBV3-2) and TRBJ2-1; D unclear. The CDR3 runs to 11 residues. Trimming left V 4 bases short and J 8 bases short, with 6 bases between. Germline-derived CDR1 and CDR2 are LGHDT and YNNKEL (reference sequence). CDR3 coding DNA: TGTGCCAGCAGCCTAGCCCATGAGCAGTTCTTC. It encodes CASSLAHEQFF.

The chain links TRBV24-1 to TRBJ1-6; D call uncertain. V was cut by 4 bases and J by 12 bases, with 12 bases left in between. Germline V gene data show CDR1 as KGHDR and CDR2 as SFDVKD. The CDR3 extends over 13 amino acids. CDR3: CATSENSRGPLHF. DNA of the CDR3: TGTGCCACCAGTGAGAACTCCCGAGGACCCCTCCACTTT.

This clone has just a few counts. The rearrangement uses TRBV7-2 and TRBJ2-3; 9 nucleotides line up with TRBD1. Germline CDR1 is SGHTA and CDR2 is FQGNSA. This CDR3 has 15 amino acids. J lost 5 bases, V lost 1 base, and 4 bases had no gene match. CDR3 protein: CASSLGTGEGDTQYF. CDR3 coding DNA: TGTGCCAGCAGCTTAGGGACAGGGGAGGGAGATACGCAGTATTTT.

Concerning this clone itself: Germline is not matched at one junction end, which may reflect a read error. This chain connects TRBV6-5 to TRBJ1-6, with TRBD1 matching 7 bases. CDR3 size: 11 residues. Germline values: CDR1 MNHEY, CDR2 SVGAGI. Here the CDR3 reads CASSPGQPHHF. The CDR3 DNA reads TGTGCCAGCAGCCCGGGACAGCCCCACCACTTT.

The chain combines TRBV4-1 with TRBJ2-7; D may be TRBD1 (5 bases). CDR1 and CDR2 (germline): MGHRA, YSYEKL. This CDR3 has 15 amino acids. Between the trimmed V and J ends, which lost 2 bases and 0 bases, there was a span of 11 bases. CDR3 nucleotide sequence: TGCGCCAGCAGCCAAAACAGGCAAAACTCCTACGAGCAGTACTTC. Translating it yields CASSQNRQNSYEQYF.

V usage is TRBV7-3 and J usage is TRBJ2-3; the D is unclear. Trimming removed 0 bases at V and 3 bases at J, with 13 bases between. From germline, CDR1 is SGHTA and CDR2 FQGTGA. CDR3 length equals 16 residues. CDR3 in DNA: TGTGCCAGCAGCTTAACCAGCGCTGAAGCGACAGATACGCAGTATTTT. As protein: CASSLTSAEATDTQYF.

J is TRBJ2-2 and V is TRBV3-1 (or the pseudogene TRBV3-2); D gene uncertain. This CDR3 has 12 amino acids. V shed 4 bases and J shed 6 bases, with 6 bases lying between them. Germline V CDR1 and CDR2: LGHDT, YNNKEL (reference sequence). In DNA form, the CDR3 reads TGTGCCAGCAGCCTAAACTCCGGGGAGCTGTTTTTT. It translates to CASSLNSGELFF.

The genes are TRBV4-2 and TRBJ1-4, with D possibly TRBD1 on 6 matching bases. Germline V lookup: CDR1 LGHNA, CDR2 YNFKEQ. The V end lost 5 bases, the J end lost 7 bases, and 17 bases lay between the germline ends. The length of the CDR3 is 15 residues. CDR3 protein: CASSASIGQPEKLFF. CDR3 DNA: TGTGCCAGCAGCGCGTCCATCGGACAGCCTGAAAAACTGTTTTTT.

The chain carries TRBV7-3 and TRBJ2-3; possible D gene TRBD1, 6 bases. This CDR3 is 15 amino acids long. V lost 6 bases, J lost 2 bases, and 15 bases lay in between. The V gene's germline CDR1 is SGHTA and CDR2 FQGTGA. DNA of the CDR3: TGTGCCAGCAGTCCCTTGGGACAAAACACAGATACGCAGTATTTT. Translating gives CASSPLGQNTDTQYF.

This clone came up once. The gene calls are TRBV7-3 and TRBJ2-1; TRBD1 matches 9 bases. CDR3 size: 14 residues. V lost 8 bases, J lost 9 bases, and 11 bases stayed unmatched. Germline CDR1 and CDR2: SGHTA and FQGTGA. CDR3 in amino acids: CASQSGTGYGEQFF. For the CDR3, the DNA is TGTGCCAGCCAATCCGGGACAGGGTACGGTGAGCAGTTCTTC. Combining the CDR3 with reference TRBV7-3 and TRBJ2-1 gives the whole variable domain GAGVSQTPSNKVTEKGKYVELRCDPISGHTALYWYRQSLGQGPEFLIYFQGTGAADDSGLPNDRFFAVRPEGSVSTLKIQRTERGDSAVYLCASQSGTGYGEQFFGPGTRLTVL.

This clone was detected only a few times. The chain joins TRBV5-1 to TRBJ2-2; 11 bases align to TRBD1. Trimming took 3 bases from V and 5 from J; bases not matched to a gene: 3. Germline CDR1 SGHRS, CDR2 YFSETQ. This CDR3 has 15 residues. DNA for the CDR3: TGCGCCAGCAGCTCGGACAGGGGGCCTACCGGGGAGCTGTTTTTT. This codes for CASSSDRGPTGELFF.

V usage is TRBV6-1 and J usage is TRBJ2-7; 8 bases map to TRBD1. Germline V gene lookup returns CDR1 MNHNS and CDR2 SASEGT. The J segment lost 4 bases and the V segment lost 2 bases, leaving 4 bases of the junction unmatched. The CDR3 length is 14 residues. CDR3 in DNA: TGTGCCAGCAGTGAAACCCACAGGGGGTACGAGCAGTACTTC. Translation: CASSETHRGYEQYF.

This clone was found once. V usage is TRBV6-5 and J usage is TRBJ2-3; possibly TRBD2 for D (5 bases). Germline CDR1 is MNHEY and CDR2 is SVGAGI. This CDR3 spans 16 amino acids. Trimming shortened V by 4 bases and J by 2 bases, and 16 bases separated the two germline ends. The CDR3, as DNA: TGTGCCAGCAGTTCTCGGCGGACGGGGAACACAGATACGCAGTATTTT. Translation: CASSSRRTGNTDTQYF.

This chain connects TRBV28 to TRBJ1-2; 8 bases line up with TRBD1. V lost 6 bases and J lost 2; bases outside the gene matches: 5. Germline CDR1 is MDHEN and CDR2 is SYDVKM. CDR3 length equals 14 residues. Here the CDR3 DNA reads TGTGCCAGCAGAAGACAGGGGAGGAACTATGGCTACACCTTC. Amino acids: CASRRQGRNYGYTF.

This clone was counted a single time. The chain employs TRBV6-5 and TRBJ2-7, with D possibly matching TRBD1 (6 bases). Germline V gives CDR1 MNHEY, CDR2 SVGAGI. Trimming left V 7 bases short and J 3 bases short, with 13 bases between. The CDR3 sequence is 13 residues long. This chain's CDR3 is CASTRTGNYEQYF. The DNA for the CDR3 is TGTGCCAGCACCCGAACAGGGAACTACGAGCAGTACTTC.

CDR3 nucleotide sequence: TGTGCCACCAGCAGAGGCACAGAAGCTTTCTTT. Protein sequence: CATSRGTEAFF. The chain couples TRBV15 to TRBJ1-1; D remains unclear. CDR3 size: 11 residues. CDR1 and CDR2 (germline): LNHNV, YYDKDF (reference sequence). Deletions cut 1 base from V and 8 bases from J, with 5 bases between.

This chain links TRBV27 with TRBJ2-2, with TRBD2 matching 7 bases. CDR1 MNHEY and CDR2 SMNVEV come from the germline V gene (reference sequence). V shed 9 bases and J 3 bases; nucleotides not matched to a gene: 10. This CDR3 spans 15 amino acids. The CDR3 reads CASSPGLTDTGELFF. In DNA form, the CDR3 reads TGTGCCAGTTCCCCGGGACTAACTGACACCGGGGAGCTGTTTTTT.

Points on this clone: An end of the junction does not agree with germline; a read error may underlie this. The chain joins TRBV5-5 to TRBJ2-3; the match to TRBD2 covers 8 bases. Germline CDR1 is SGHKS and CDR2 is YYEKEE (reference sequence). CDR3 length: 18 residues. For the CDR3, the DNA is TGCGCCCCCAGCTCGCCGGGGGGGGCTCTCACTCTCACAGATACGCAGTATTTT. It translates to CAPSSPGGALTLTDTQYF.